These 26 T cell receptor beta chains came from one sample sequenced in a study of identical twins. TCRdb re-called the 5' RACE reads through MiXCR, storing one row per CDR3 protein. Of about 530,000 distinct CDR3 sequences in the sample, 15% were seen once. These same data were also listed under a study on yellow fever vaccine responses in identical twins.

Sample: CD4+ T cells sorted from blood. Receptor source: a woman under 30 in good health.

The chain joins TRBV7-3 to TRBJ2-5; D is uncertain. Trimming removed 2 bases from V and 2 bases from J, with 9 bases in between. This CDR3 is 14 amino acids long. Germline V gene data show CDR1 as SGHTA and CDR2 as FQGTGA. The CDR3 DNA reads TGTGCCAGCAGCTTAGATGGAATTCAAGAGACCCAGTACTTC. This gives the protein CASSLDGIQETQYF.

The chain is built from TRBV20-1 and TRBJ2-3, with D hard to call. Germline values: CDR1 DFQATT, CDR2 SNEGSKA (reference sequence). With 3 bases removed from V and 4 bases from J, the gap between germline ends came to 5 bases. The CDR3 loop spans 11 amino acids. The CDR3 nucleotides are TGCAGTGCTAGTATCCCAGATACGCAGTATTTT. Translation gives CSASIPDTQYF.

There are a few counts of this clonotype. The chain uses TRBV4-2 and TRBJ2-1; 7 bases line up with TRBD2. Per the germline V gene, CDR1 is LGHNA and CDR2 is YNFKEQ. This CDR3 has 16 amino acids. V shed 1 base and J 3 bases; nucleotides not matched to a gene: 6. The chain's CDR3 is CASSQVTSSNYNEQFF. CDR3 coding DNA: TGTGCCAGCAGCCAAGTGACTAGCAGTAACTACAATGAGCAGTTCTTC.

This clonotype showed up just a few times. The gene calls are TRBV5-1 and TRBJ2-1; D unclear. There are 15 residues in the CDR3. The V and J ends lost 1 base and 3 bases respectively, with 11 bases between them. CDR1 SGHRS and CDR2 YFSETQ come from the germline V gene. The CDR3 nucleotides are TGCGCCAGCAGCTTGAGTACTCTTATCTACAATGAGCAGTTCTTC. Its translation: CASSLSTLIYNEQFF.

The genes are TRBV12-3 or TRBV12-4 and TRBJ1-1, with 9 bases identical to TRBD1. V lost 4 bases and J lost 0; bases outside the gene matches: 6. This CDR3 has 16 amino acids. The CDR3 is CASSSGTGPLNTEAFF. The DNA for the CDR3 is TGTGCCAGCAGTTCCGGGACAGGGCCACTGAACACTGAAGCTTTCTTT.

This sequence joins TRBV6-6 and TRBJ2-7; perhaps TRBD2 as D (6 bases). This CDR3 spans 13 amino acids. V was clipped by 4 bases and J by 4 bases, with 11 bases between them. CDR1 and CDR2 from the germline V gene are MNHNY and SVGAGI (reference sequence). This chain's CDR3 is CASSSPGEYEQYF. The CDR3 DNA reads TGTGCCAGCAGTTCCCCGGGGGAGTACGAGCAGTACTTC.

There are a few counts of this clonotype. V usage is TRBV14 and J usage is TRBJ2-2, with TRBD2 identical over 9 bases. CDR3 length: 18 residues. The junction had 7 bases not matched to a gene; V was cut back by 1 base and J by 1 base. Germline CDR1 and CDR2: SGHDN and FVKESK. CDR3 in amino acids: CASSQGQASGKNTGELFF. The CDR3 nucleotides are TGTGCCAGCAGCCAAGGACAAGCTAGCGGGAAGAACACCGGGGAGCTGTTTTTT.

This clonotype has a handful of counts. This chain uses TRBV3-1 with TRBJ1-1; D is unclear. Trimming cost V 4 bases and J 3 bases, with 18 bases left between them. This CDR3 is 16 amino acids long. Germline assignment: CDR1 LGHDT and CDR2 YNNKEL (reference sequence). CDR3 sequence: CASSPPVRPWDTEAFF. For the CDR3, the DNA is TGTGCCAGCAGCCCTCCCGTGCGACCATGGGACACTGAAGCTTTCTTT.

This clonotype was counted a few times. This chain links TRBV5-1 with TRBJ2-1; D gene uncertain. Per germline, CDR1 SGHRS and CDR2 YFSETQ. This CDR3 region has 15 residues. The V and J ends lost 2 bases and 9 bases respectively, with 18 bases between them. CDR3 bases: TGCGCCAGCAGCTTTTCTTCCCCGCCCGAGAGTGAGCAGTTCTTC. It is translated as CASSFSSPPESEQFF.

This clonotype was seen more than once but under ten times. The J gene is TRBJ2-3, the V gene TRBV20-1; D might be TRBD1 or TRBD2, each matching 6 bases. Germline V gene lookup returns CDR1 DFQATT and CDR2 SNEGSKA (reference sequence). The CDR3 loop spans 13 amino acids. V lost 2 bases and J lost 4, with 10 bases in between. The CDR3 DNA is TGCAGTGCTAGAAAGGGGGGCCCAGATACGCAGTATTTT. Its protein is CSARKGGPDTQYF.

This clonotype was found a few times. The chain is built from TRBV10-3 and TRBJ2-2, with TRBD2 as a possible D gene (6 bases). V gave up 6 bases and J gave up 4 bases, with 12 bases separating them. From germline, CDR1 is ENHRY and CDR2 SYGVKD. The CDR3 covers 14 residues. In DNA, the CDR3 is TGTGCCATCAGGGGGGACTGGCTCACCGGGGAGCTGTTTTTT. Its protein product is CAIRGDWLTGELFF.

This clonotype was counted many times. The CDR3 DNA sequence: TGTGCCAGCAGCTTCTTCACTGAAGCTTTCTTT. Its translation is CASSFFTEAFF. This rearrangement joins TRBV5-6 to TRBJ1-1, with D unresolved. CDR1 is SGHDT and CDR2 is YYEEEE in the germline V gene. The CDR3 runs to 11 residues. The V and J ends lost 2 bases and 4 bases respectively, with 3 bases between them.

The chain uses TRBV6-1 and TRBJ1-6; D unclear. Germline lookup yields CDR1 MNHNS and CDR2 SASEGT. This CDR3 is built from 15 residues. V was cut by 7 bases and J by 0 bases, with 10 bases left in between. CDR3 in amino acids: CASKDTSSYNSPLHF. As DNA, the CDR3 is TGTGCCAGCAAAGACACCTCCTCCTATAATTCACCCCTCCACTTT.

A few counts support this clonotype. The chain employs TRBV5-1 and TRBJ2-5; D gene unclear. The V and J ends lost 4 bases and 1 base respectively, with 11 bases between them. This CDR3 spans 14 amino acids. Germline V gene lookup returns CDR1 SGHRS and CDR2 YFSETQ. The CDR3 DNA reads as TGCGCCAGCAGCCTTCGGCCCACCCAAGAGACCCAGTACTTC. Encoded protein: CASSLRPTQETQYF.

At least ten counts were recorded for this clonotype. V is TRBV5-1 and J is TRBJ2-5; possible D gene TRBD2, 5 bases. The germline CDR1 and CDR2 sequences are SGHRS and YFSETQ. V lost 4 bases and J lost 0, with 7 bases in between. The CDR3 runs to 13 residues. CDR3 amino acids: CASSPGNQETQYF. CDR3 nucleotide sequence: TGCGCCAGCAGCCCGGGGAACCAAGAGACCCAGTACTTC.

This clonotype has a handful of counts. This sequence joins TRBV10-1 and TRBJ2-1, with 10 nucleotides matching TRBD2. The germline CDR1 and CDR2 sequences are WNHNN and SYGVQD (reference sequence). The CDR3 extends over 16 amino acids. Trimming removed 6 bases from V and 0 bases from J; junction bases left unmatched: 5. The CDR3 reads CASSYSGGSSYNEQFF. The CDR3 DNA is TGCGCCAGCAGCTATAGCGGGGGGTCCTCCTACAATGAGCAGTTCTTC.

This clonotype has at least ten counts. The chain recombines TRBV3-1 with TRBJ2-7; unclear D gene. The CDR3 is made up of 11 amino acids. V was clipped by 1 base and J by 5 bases, with 3 bases between them. Germline assignment: CDR1 LGHDT and CDR2 YNNKEL (reference sequence). This CDR3 reads CASSQVNEQYF. DNA of the CDR3: TGTGCCAGCAGCCAAGTTAACGAGCAGTACTTC.

V is TRBV5-1 and J is TRBJ2-5, with 12 bases that match TRBD1. This CDR3 spans 15 amino acids. Trimming took 4 bases from V and 7 from J; bases not matched to a gene: 8. Per the germline V gene, CDR1 is SGHRS and CDR2 is YFSETQ. The CDR3 loop is CASSTGTGGVGTQYF. CDR3 nucleotide sequence: TGCGCCAGCAGCACCGGGACAGGGGGCGTGGGGACCCAGTACTTC.

A few counts support this clonotype. The chain is built from TRBV20-1 and TRBJ2-3; the match to TRBD2 covers 11 bases. The V segment lost 6 bases and the J segment 4 bases; nucleotides outside the gene matches: 12. Germline CDR1 is DFQATT and CDR2 is SNEGSKA (reference sequence). The CDR3 covers 16 residues. The CDR3 DNA reads as TGCAGTGCCCCCGGCGGCCTAGCGGGGGGATCAGATACGCAGTATTTT. Protein product: CSAPGGLAGGSDTQYF.

This clonotype was counted ten times or more. The rearrangement joins TRBV7-6 to TRBJ2-2; 9 bases map to TRBD2. Looked up from germline, CDR1 is SGHVS and CDR2 is FNYEAQ. CDR3 size: 18 residues. The V gene end was trimmed by 1 base and the J gene end by 4 bases; junction bases not matched to a gene: 10. In DNA, the CDR3 is TGTGCCAGCAGCTTAGACTCCGGCGGGGGGGTGGTCACCGGGGAGCTGTTTTTT. Protein product: CASSLDSGGGVVTGELFF.

V gene TRBV9 combines with J gene TRBJ2-3; 14 bases line up with TRBD2. The V segment lost 0 bases and the J segment 6 bases; nucleotides outside the gene matches: 6. Germline V gene sequence: CDR1 SGDLS, CDR2 YYNGEE. The CDR3 sequence is 17 residues long. CDR3 in DNA: TGTGCCAGCAGCGTAGCGACTAGCGGGAGGGCCCCGGATACGCAGTATTTT. This encodes CASSVATSGRAPDTQYF.

The chain uses TRBV7-9 and TRBJ2-1; 9 bases are a match to TRBD1. There are 11 residues in the CDR3. V shed 8 bases, J shed 15 bases, and the junction held 8 bases outside the gene matches. The germline V gene encodes CDR1 SEHNR and CDR2 FQNEAQ (reference sequence). The CDR3 sequence: CASGGQGTMFF. Written as DNA, the CDR3 is TGTGCCAGCGGGGGACAGGGCACGATGTTCTTC. Full variable domain (missing parts from reference TRBV7-9 and TRBJ2-1): DTGVSQNPRHKITKRGQNVTFRCDPISEHNRLYWYRQTLGQGPEFLTYFQNEAQLEKSRLLSDRFSAERPKGSFSTLEIQRTEQGDSAMYLCASGGQGTMFFGPGTRLTVL.

The chain combines TRBV5-1 with TRBJ2-5, with TRBD2 matching 8 bases. Germline-derived CDR1 and CDR2 are SGHRS and YFSETQ. Losses at the gene ends were 5 bases for V and 4 bases for J; bases not matched to a gene: 7. This CDR3 has 14 residues. The CDR3 spells CASSTGGGGETQYF. CDR3 nucleotide sequence: TGCGCCAGCAGTACCGGGGGGGGCGGAGAGACCCAGTACTTC.

This clonotype showed up just a few times. The J gene is TRBJ2-7, the V gene TRBV5-6, with TRBD2 matching 9 bases. The V segment lost 4 bases and the J segment 3 bases; nucleotides outside the gene matches: 8. The CDR3 contains 15 residues. Germline V gene lookup returns CDR1 SGHDT and CDR2 YYEEEE. The CDR3 nucleotides read TGTGCCAGCAGCATGGGTAGCGGGAGCCTCTACGAGCAGTACTTC. This codes for CASSMGSGSLYEQYF.

This clonotype was counted only a few times. The rearrangement joins TRBV20-1 to TRBJ2-5, with D unresolved. Germline V lookup: CDR1 DFQATT, CDR2 SNEGSKA (reference sequence). The CDR3 consists of 11 residues. In nucleotides, the CDR3 is TGCAGCTGCTCCCCCGGGGAGACCCAGTACTTC. It specifies CSCSPGETQYF.

This clonotype came up a few times. The rearrangement joins TRBV18 to TRBJ2-2; 11 bases map to TRBD2. Per germline, CDR1 KGHSH and CDR2 LQKENI. V trimming: 6 bases; J trimming: 0 bases; junction bases outside the gene matches: 9. The CDR3 consists of 18 residues. The CDR3: CASSPRLAGHANTGELFF. CDR3 nucleotide sequence: TGTGCCAGCTCTCCGCGACTAGCGGGGCACGCGAACACCGGGGAGCTGTTTTTT.